The 5 T cell receptor beta chains presented below share a single source sample, sequenced in a study of shared clonotypes between healthy human individuals. Profiling relied on immunoSEQ multiplex PCR, and the TCRdb table lists in-frame clones only, not all of them. The profile shows around 1,100,000 clones, roughly 77% of them singletons. The sequencing input was memory CD4+ T cells from PBMCs. Noted subset: CD45RA-negative fraction. Receptor source: a man younger than 30 in good health. Some clones in this sample may be carry-over from other donors' samples.

This clone was observed a single time. V gene TRBV6-5 combines with J gene TRBJ2-1; 9 nucleotides agree with TRBD1. J lost 3 bases, V lost 10 bases, and 4 bases had no gene match. CDR1 is MNHEY and CDR2 is SVGAGI in the germline V gene. CDR3 length: 13 residues. The CDR3 coding sequence is TGTGCCACCGGGACAGGGAGCTACAATGAGCAGTTCTTC. It yields the protein CATGTGSYNEQFF.

This clone appeared once. The chain recombines TRBV7-9 with TRBJ2-2, with D unresolved. There are 16 residues in the CDR3. V lost 1 base and J 0 bases, leaving 9 bases between the germline ends. Germline V CDR1 and CDR2: SEHNR, FQNEAQ (reference sequence). The CDR3 protein is CASSLEVAANTGELFF. DNA of the CDR3: TGTGCCAGCAGCTTAGAGGTAGCCGCGAACACCGGGGAGCTGTTTTTT.

Here the CDR3 DNA reads TGTGCCAGCAGTCCACTGGGGGGTTGGAGCAATCAGCCCCAGCATTTT. Residues: CASSPLGGWSNQPQHF. The chain couples TRBV27 to TRBJ1-5; maybe TRBD1 (5 bases). This CDR3 has 16 amino acids. Per the germline V gene, CDR1 is MNHEY and CDR2 is SMNVEV (reference sequence). V was cut by 5 bases and J by 1 base, with 15 bases left in between.

This clone has just a few counts. The chain carries TRBV28 and TRBJ2-3; 9 bases are a match to TRBD1. CDR3 length: 15 amino acids. The V and J ends lost 4 bases and 3 bases, in that order; junction bases with no gene match: 5. CDR1 and CDR2 from the germline V gene are MDHEN and SYDVKM. The CDR3 sequence: CASSSLTGGTDTQYF. CDR3 nucleotide sequence: TGTGCCAGCAGTTCGTTGACAGGGGGGACAGATACGCAGTATTTT.

The chain recombines TRBV28 with TRBJ2-1, with a weak D call TRBD1 (6 bases). The CDR3 is 17 amino acids. Trimming removed 2 bases from V and 2 bases from J, with 16 bases in between. Per the germline V gene, CDR1 is MDHEN and CDR2 is SYDVKM. CDR3 loop: CASSLTKGHWAYNEQFF. As DNA, the CDR3 is TGTGCCAGCAGTTTAACGAAGGGACACTGGGCCTACAATGAGCAGTTCTTC.